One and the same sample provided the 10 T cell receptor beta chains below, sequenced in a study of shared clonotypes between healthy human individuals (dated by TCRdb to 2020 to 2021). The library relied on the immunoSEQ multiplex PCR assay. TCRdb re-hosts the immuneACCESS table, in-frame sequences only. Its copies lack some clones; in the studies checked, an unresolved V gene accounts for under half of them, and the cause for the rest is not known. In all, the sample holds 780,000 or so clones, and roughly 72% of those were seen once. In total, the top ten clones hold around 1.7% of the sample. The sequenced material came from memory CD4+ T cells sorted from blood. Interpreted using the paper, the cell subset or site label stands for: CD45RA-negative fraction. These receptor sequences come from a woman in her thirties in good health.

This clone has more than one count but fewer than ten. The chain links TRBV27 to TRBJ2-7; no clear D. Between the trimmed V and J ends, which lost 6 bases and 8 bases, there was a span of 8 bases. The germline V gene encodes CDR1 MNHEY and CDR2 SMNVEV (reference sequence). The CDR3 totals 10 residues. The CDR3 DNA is TGTGCCAGCAGCCCCTTCCAGCAGTACTTC. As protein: CASSPFQQYF.

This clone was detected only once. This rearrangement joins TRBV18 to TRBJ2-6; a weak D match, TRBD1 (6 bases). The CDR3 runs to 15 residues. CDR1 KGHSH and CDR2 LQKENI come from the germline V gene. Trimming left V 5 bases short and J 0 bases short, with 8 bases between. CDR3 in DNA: TGTGCCAGCTCAGGCAGGGGCTCTGGGGCCAACGTCCTGACTTTC. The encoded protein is CASSGRGSGANVLTF.

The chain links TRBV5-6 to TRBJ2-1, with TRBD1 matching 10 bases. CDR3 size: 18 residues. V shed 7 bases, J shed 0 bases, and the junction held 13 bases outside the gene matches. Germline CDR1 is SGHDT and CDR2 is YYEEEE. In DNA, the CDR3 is TGTGCCAGCGGCCGGGACAGGGGTTCCCTCAGCTCCTACAATGAGCAGTTCTTC. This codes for CASGRDRGSLSSYNEQFF.

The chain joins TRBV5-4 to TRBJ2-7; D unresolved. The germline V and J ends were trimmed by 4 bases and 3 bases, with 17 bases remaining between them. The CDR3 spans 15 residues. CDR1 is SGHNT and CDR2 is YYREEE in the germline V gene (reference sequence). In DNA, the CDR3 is TGTGCCAGCAGCCCTCCGGGTGTACCGGACTACGAGCAGTACTTC. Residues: CASSPPGVPDYEQYF.

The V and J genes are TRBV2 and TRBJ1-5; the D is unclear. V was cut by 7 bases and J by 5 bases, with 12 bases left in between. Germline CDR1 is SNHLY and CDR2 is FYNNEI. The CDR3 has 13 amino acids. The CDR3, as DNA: TGTGCCAGCACCAGGCTGCAGGATCAGCCCCAGCATTTT. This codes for CASTRLQDQPQHF.

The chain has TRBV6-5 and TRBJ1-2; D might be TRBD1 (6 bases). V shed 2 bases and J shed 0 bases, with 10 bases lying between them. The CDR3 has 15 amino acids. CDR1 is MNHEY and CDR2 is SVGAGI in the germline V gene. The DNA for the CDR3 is TGTGCCAGCAGTTACCACAGGGACGCTAACTATGGCTACACCTTC. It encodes CASSYHRDANYGYTF.

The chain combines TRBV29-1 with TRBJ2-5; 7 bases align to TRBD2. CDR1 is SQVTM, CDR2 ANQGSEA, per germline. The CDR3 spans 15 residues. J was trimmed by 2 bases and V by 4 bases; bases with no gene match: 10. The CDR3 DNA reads TGCAGCGTTGGTCCCGGGTCTAGCGGACAAGAGACCCAGTACTTC. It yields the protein CSVGPGSSGQETQYF.

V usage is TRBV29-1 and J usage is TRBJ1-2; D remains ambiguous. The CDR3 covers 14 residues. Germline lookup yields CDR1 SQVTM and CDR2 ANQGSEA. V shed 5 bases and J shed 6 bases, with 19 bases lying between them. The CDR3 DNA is TGCAGCGTTCCAGGCACCGGTTATGGGGATGGCTACACCTTC. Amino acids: CSVPGTGYGDGYTF. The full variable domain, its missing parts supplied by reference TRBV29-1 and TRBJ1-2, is SAVISQKPSRDICQRGTSLTIQCQVDSQVTMMFWYRQQPGQSLTLIATANQGSEATYESGFVIDKFPISRPNLTFSTLTVSNMSPEDSSIYLCSVPGTGYGDGYTFGSGTRLTVV.

The CDR3 is CASSPGRLAGDKDTQYF. CDR3 in DNA: TGTGCCAGCAGCCCCGGGCGACTAGCGGGAGATAAAGATACGCAGTATTTT. The chain uses TRBV7-3 and TRBJ2-3; 12 bases match TRBD2. The length of the CDR3 is 17 residues. The trim removed 5 bases at V and 5 bases at J, leaving 11 bases unmatched. Germline V gives CDR1 SGHTA, CDR2 FQGTGA.

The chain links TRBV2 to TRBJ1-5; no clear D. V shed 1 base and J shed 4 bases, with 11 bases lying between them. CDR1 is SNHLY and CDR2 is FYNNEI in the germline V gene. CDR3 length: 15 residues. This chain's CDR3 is CASSEGDLGNQPQHF. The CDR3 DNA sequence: TGTGCCAGCAGTGAAGGCGATTTAGGGAATCAGCCCCAGCATTTT. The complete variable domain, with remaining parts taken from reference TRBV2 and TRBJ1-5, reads EPEVTQTPSHQVTQMGQEVILRCVPISNHLYFYWYRQILGQKVEFLVSFYNNEISEKSEIFDDQFSVERPDGSNFTLKIRSTKLEDSAMYFCASSEGDLGNQPQHFGDGTRLSIL.